Listed below are T cell receptor beta chains from one sample, sequenced in a study of CD8+ T cells in alopecia areata. TCRdb's table, derived via immunoSEQ multiplex PCR, lists solely in-frame clones and lacks some. Of 180,000 or so clones listed, about 63% are singletons. The sequenced sample was CD4+ T cells sorted from blood, obtained at week 0. Receptor source: a human donor with alopecia areata. The CDR3 runs from the conserved cysteine through the conserved F or W. A D gene is named only where the DNA matches it firmly. The listing skips clone size in some rows; elsewhere it reads once, few, many or a size class.

CDR3aa: CSVESTVGAFF
CDR3nt: TGCAGCGTTGAGTCGACTGTCGGGGCTTTCTTT
abundance: NA
d_gene: NA
v_gene: TRBV29-1
j_gene: TRBJ1-1

CDR3aa: CASSLYNYGYTF
CDR3nt: TGTGCCAGCAGCTTGTATAACTATGGCTACACCTTC
abundance: NA
d_gene: NA
v_gene: TRBV5-6
j_gene: TRBJ1-2

CDR3aa: CAWSWDPNTEAFF
CDR3nt: TGTGCCTGGAGTTGGGACCCGAACACTGAAGCTTTCTTT
abundance: NA
d_gene: NA
v_gene: TRBV30
j_gene: TRBJ1-1

CDR3aa: CASSQDPPRSDEQYF
CDR3nt: TGCGCCAGCAGCCAAGATCCTCCGCGGTCTGACGAGCAGTACTTC
abundance: few
d_gene: NA
v_gene: TRBV4-1
j_gene: TRBJ2-7

CDR3aa: CSVEGGQEEKLFF
CDR3nt: TGCAGCGTTGAAGGGGGACAGGAAGAAAAACTGTTTTTT
abundance: few
d_gene: TRBD1
v_gene: TRBV29-1
j_gene: TRBJ1-4

CDR3aa: CSVGLAGVSGNEQYF
CDR3nt: TGCAGCGTGGGACTAGCGGGGGTGTCGGGGAACGAGCAGTACTTC
abundance: NA
d_gene: TRBD2
v_gene: TRBV29-1
j_gene: TRBJ2-7

CDR3aa: CACQTGYGYTF
CDR3nt: TGTGCCTGTCAGACAGGGTATGGCTACACCTTC
abundance: NA
d_gene: TRBD1
v_gene: TRBV30
j_gene: TRBJ1-2

CDR3aa: CASSLNAGSNSPLHF
CDR3nt: TGTGCCAGCAGCTTAAATGCGGGGAGTAATTCACCCCTCCACTTT
abundance: NA
d_gene: NA
v_gene: TRBV7-8
j_gene: TRBJ1-6

CDR3aa: CAWRDVFYGYTF
CDR3nt: TGTGCCTGGAGAGACGTGTTCTATGGCTACACCTTC
abundance: NA
d_gene: NA
v_gene: TRBV30
j_gene: TRBJ1-2

CDR3aa: CSVERGNNEQFF
CDR3nt: TGCAGCGTTGAACGAGGCAACAATGAGCAGTTCTTC
abundance: NA
d_gene: NA
v_gene: TRBV29-1
j_gene: TRBJ2-1

CDR3aa: CSVGQDSNQPQHF
CDR3nt: TGCAGCGTTGGACAGGATAGCAATCAGCCCCAGCATTTT
abundance: once
d_gene: NA
v_gene: TRBV29-1
j_gene: TRBJ1-5

CDR3aa: CATSREAGPLSGQYF
CDR3nt: TGTGCCACCAGCAGAGAGGCGGGGCCGTTAAGTGGCCAGTACTTC
abundance: NA
d_gene: NA
v_gene: TRBV15
j_gene: TRBJ2-5

CDR3aa: CAWSPQAGRTEAFF
CDR3nt: TGTGCCTGGAGTCCGCAGGCGGGGAGGACTGAAGCTTTCTTT
abundance: NA
d_gene: NA
v_gene: TRBV30
j_gene: TRBJ1-1

CDR3aa: CSATGRSNEKLFF
CDR3nt: TGCAGCGCTACCGGGAGGTCTAATGAAAAACTGTTTTTT
abundance: NA
d_gene: NA
v_gene: TRBV29-1
j_gene: TRBJ1-4

CDR3aa: CATSRERGYEQYF
CDR3nt: TGTGCCACCAGCAGAGAGAGGGGCTACGAGCAGTACTTC
abundance: NA
d_gene: NA
v_gene: TRBV15
j_gene: TRBJ2-7

CDR3aa: CASSFERLAGNEQFF
CDR3nt: TGTGCCAGCAGCTTTGAGCGCCTCGCGGGGAATGAGCAGTTCTTC
abundance: few
d_gene: NA
v_gene: TRBV11-2
j_gene: TRBJ2-1

CDR3aa: CSAGPGEKLFF
CDR3nt: TGCAGTGCTGGTCCGGGGGAAAAACTGTTTTTT
abundance: NA
d_gene: NA
v_gene: TRBV20-1
j_gene: TRBJ1-4

CDR3aa: CASSQDRTGYTF
CDR3nt: TGTGCCAGCAGCCAAGACAGGACTGGCTACACCTTC
abundance: NA
d_gene: NA
v_gene: TRBV14
j_gene: TRBJ1-2

CDR3aa: CAIRDREPNTGELFF
CDR3nt: TGTGCCATCAGGGACAGGGAACCGAACACCGGGGAGCTGTTTTTT
abundance: NA
d_gene: TRBD1
v_gene: TRBV10-3
j_gene: TRBJ2-2

CDR3aa: CSVVDPGEAFF
CDR3nt: TGCAGCGTTGTGGACCCGGGAGAAGCTTTCTTT
abundance: NA
d_gene: NA
v_gene: TRBV29-1
j_gene: TRBJ1-1

CDR3aa: CSVDRDNEQFF
CDR3nt: TGCAGCGTAGACAGGGACAATGAGCAGTTCTTC
abundance: NA
d_gene: TRBD1
v_gene: TRBV29-1
j_gene: TRBJ2-1

CDR3aa: CSGRTGGANTGELFF
CDR3nt: TGCAGCGGTAGAACAGGGGGCGCGAACACCGGGGAGCTGTTTTTT
abundance: few
d_gene: TRBD1
v_gene: TRBV29-1
j_gene: TRBJ2-2

CDR3aa: CASSIHGGGYTF
CDR3nt: TGTGCCAGTAGTATCCATGGGGGCGGCTACACCTTC
abundance: NA
d_gene: NA
v_gene: TRBV19
j_gene: TRBJ1-2

CDR3aa: CAWSAGQGPDTQYF
CDR3nt: TGTGCCTGGAGTGCCGGACAGGGGCCAGATACGCAGTATTTT
abundance: NA
d_gene: TRBD1
v_gene: TRBV30
j_gene: TRBJ2-3

CDR3aa: CACDRNYGYTF
CDR3nt: TGTGCCTGTGACAGGAACTATGGCTACACCTTC
abundance: NA
d_gene: NA
v_gene: TRBV30
j_gene: TRBJ1-2

CDR3aa: CASSQDLDGFTEAFF
CDR3nt: TGTGCCAGCAGCCAAGATCTGGACGGTTTTACTGAAGCTTTCTTT
abundance: many
d_gene: NA
v_gene: TRBV14
j_gene: TRBJ1-1

CDR3aa: CASSEAGGLAGTDTQYF
CDR3nt: TGTGCCAGCAGTGAAGCCGGAGGACTAGCGGGGACAGATACGCAGTATTTT
abundance: NA
d_gene: TRBD2
v_gene: TRBV25-1
j_gene: TRBJ2-3

CDR3aa: CASRQGAITGELFF
CDR3nt: TGTGCCAGCAGACAGGGGGCGATCACCGGGGAGCTGTTTTTT
abundance: few
d_gene: TRBD1
v_gene: TRBV2
j_gene: TRBJ2-2

CDR3aa: CSAGVGGAYGYTF
CDR3nt: TGCAGCGCGGGAGTTGGGGGGGCCTATGGCTACACCTTC
abundance: few
d_gene: NA
v_gene: TRBV29-1
j_gene: TRBJ1-2

CDR3aa: CASSVVGRDTQYF
CDR3nt: TGTGCCAGCAGCGTAGTGGGGCGAGATACGCAGTATTTT
abundance: few
d_gene: NA
v_gene: TRBV9
j_gene: TRBJ2-3

CDR3aa: CATSRSGLAGGSETQYF
CDR3nt: TGTGCCACCAGCAGATCCGGACTAGCGGGGGGCTCAGAGACCCAGTACTTC
abundance: once
d_gene: TRBD2
v_gene: TRBV15
j_gene: TRBJ2-5

CDR3aa: CASSQDMLAGTDTQYF
CDR3nt: TGCGCCAGCAGCCAAGATATGCTAGCTGGGACAGATACGCAGTATTTT
abundance: NA
d_gene: NA
v_gene: TRBV4-3
j_gene: TRBJ2-3

CDR3aa: CASSPTQAYGYTF
CDR3nt: TGTGCCAGCAGCCCGACGCAGGCTTACGGCTACACCTTC
abundance: NA
d_gene: NA
v_gene: TRBV14
j_gene: TRBJ1-2

CDR3aa: CSRSGVNGYTF
CDR3nt: TGCAGTCGTTCAGGGGTTAATGGCTACACCTTC
abundance: once
d_gene: NA
v_gene: TRBV20-1
j_gene: TRBJ1-2

CDR3aa: CSGTGTGYGYTF
CDR3nt: TGCAGCGGTACCGGGACAGGCTATGGCTACACCTTC
abundance: NA
d_gene: TRBD1
v_gene: TRBV29-1
j_gene: TRBJ1-2

CDR3aa: CAWKRRTTEAFF
CDR3nt: TGTGCCTGGAAGAGGCGGACCACTGAAGCTTTCTTT
abundance: NA
d_gene: NA
v_gene: TRBV30
j_gene: TRBJ1-1

CDR3aa: CASKDSDNSPLHF
CDR3nt: TGCGCCAGTAAGGACAGCGATAATTCACCCCTCCACTTT
abundance: NA
d_gene: NA
v_gene: TRBV5-1
j_gene: TRBJ1-6

CDR3aa: CASSQDGVGAFF
CDR3nt: TGTGCCAGCAGCCAAGATGGGGTGGGAGCTTTCTTT
abundance: NA
d_gene: NA
v_gene: TRBV4-2
j_gene: TRBJ1-1

CDR3aa: CASSLPLAGDSYEQYF
CDR3nt: TGTGCCAGCAGCTTACCACTAGCGGGGGACTCCTACGAGCAGTACTTC
abundance: NA
d_gene: TRBD2
v_gene: TRBV7-2
j_gene: TRBJ2-7